This T cell receptor (beta chain) was profiled in a study of T cell repertoires in cytomegalovirus infection. General study findings and limits: People with CMV and the relevant HLA were identified by cumulative public TCR beta family frequency.

TCRdb reprocessed the reads via MiXCR and lists one record per CDR3 protein. The data show 450,000 to 550,000 distinct CDR3 sequences, roughly 43% seen once. This clonotype qualifies as medium-sized. The antigen is undetermined. Sequenced here: cultured PBMCs, sampled from culture after CMV antigen stimulation. The clonotype was recovered from a human donor in good health (CMV status not recorded). Some clones in this sample may be carry-over from other donors' samples.

The CDR3 DNA sequence: TGTGCCAGCTGTACAGGGGGCAAGACTGAAGCTTTCTTT. Its protein is CASCTGGKTEAFF. The rearrangement joins TRBV28 to TRBJ1-1; 9 bases align to TRBD1. The V segment lost 8 bases and the J segment 5 bases; nucleotides outside the gene matches: 6. There are 13 residues in the CDR3. The germline CDR1 and CDR2 sequences are MDHEN and SYDVKM.